The next 32 T cell receptor beta chains were all read from a single sample in a study of blood T cell repertoires in COVID-19. Generated by immunoSEQ multiplex PCR, the TCRdb table keeps only in-frame clones and is missing some. Here the sample spans some 130,000 clones, approximately 90% being singletons. Sequencing was done on a sample of peripheral blood. Every receptor here comes from a man between 45 and 60 years old with acute or convalescent COVID-19.

The CDR3 loop reads CASSETSGSYEQYF. The DNA of the CDR3 is TGTGCCAGCAGTGAAACTAGCGGCTCCTACGAGCAGTACTTC. The chain employs TRBV2 and TRBJ2-7; TRBD2 agrees at 8 bases. Germline CDR1 reads SNHLY; CDR2 reads FYNNEI. The CDR3 is 14 residues long. The ends lost 2 bases at V and 0 bases at J; junction bases unmatched: 0.

V usage is TRBV29-1 and J usage is TRBJ2-7; D is perhaps TRBD2 (5 bases). The V end was cut by 5 bases, the J end by 4 bases, with 9 bases between. Germline V gene data show CDR1 as SQVTM and CDR2 as ANQGSEA. This CDR3 comprises 11 residues. DNA of the CDR3: TGCAGCGTTAAAAGAGGGTACGAGCAGTACTTC. Translated: CSVKRGYEQYF.

This clone was seen only once. CDR3 residues: CATSQTEDGYTF. The DNA for the CDR3 is TGTGCCACCAGTCAAACAGAAGATGGCTACACCTTC. The V gene is TRBV24-1, the J gene TRBJ1-2; D unresolved. Germline CDR1 reads KGHDR; CDR2 reads SFDVKD. V was trimmed by 6 bases and J by 6 bases, leaving 10 bases between them. The CDR3 totals 12 residues.

This rearrangement joins TRBV10-2 to TRBJ2-6; D is undetermined. Trimming stripped 6 bases from V and 0 bases from J, with 9 bases between. This CDR3 region has 15 residues. Germline CDR1 WSHSY, CDR2 SAAADI. CDR3 loop: CASRAVYSGANVLTF. The CDR3 DNA sequence: TGCGCCAGCAGGGCCGTATACTCTGGGGCCAACGTCCTGACTTTC.

The chain couples TRBV5-1 to TRBJ2-3; tentatively, D is TRBD1 (5 bases). The CDR3 length is 14 residues. Trimming left V 1 base short and J 2 bases short, with 8 bases between. The germline V gene encodes CDR1 SGHRS and CDR2 YFSETQ. CDR3 protein: CASSLTRATDTQYF. CDR3 nucleotide sequence: TGCGCCAGCAGCTTGACCAGGGCCACAGATACGCAGTATTTT.

V and J are TRBV7-6 and TRBJ1-3; D ambiguous. The V end lost 4 bases, the J end lost 0 bases, and 13 bases lay between the germline ends. Germline CDR1 reads SGHVS; CDR2 reads FNYEAQ. CDR3 size: 16 residues. CDR3 DNA: TGTGCCAGCAGCTCACAACTCGAGGGCTCTGGAAACACCATATATTTT. Translation: CASSSQLEGSGNTIYF.

Only a few counts were recorded for this clone. V usage is TRBV11-3 and J usage is TRBJ2-1, with 7 positions matching TRBD2. Germline V gene lookup returns CDR1 SGHNT and CDR2 YENEEA. V trimming: 5 bases; J trimming: 6 bases; junction bases outside the gene matches: 4. CDR3 length: 13 residues. The CDR3 sequence: CASSGEGSNEQFF. In DNA form, the CDR3 reads TGTGCCAGCAGCGGGGAGGGTAGCAATGAGCAGTTCTTC.

The chain joins TRBV19 to TRBJ1-2; D gene ambiguous. CDR1 is LNHDA and CDR2 is SQIVND in the germline V gene (reference sequence). Between the trimmed V and J ends, which lost 1 base and 2 bases, there was a span of 8 bases. The CDR3 contains 14 residues. In DNA, the CDR3 is TGTGCCAGTAGTATAGTCCCCGAGAACTATGGCTACACCTTC. Its protein is CASSIVPENYGYTF.

This chain connects TRBV5-1 to TRBJ1-4; 9 bases line up with TRBD1. The CDR3 is 15 residues long. CDR1 is SGHRS and CDR2 is YFSETQ in the germline V gene. Trimming took 0 bases from V and 7 from J; bases not matched to a gene: 4. CDR3 sequence (DNA): TGCGCCAGCAGCTTGGCCGAGACAGGGGGTGAAAAACTGTTTTTT. It specifies CASSLAETGGEKLFF.

This chain's CDR3 is CASSRAGSNQPQHF. In nucleotides, the CDR3 is TGTGCCAGCAGCCGAGCAGGGAGCAATCAGCCCCAGCATTTT. The gene calls are TRBV14 and TRBJ1-5; a weak D match, TRBD1 (5 bases). Germline V gene lookup returns CDR1 SGHDN and CDR2 FVKESK. V was cut by 4 bases and J by 1 base, with 8 bases left in between. The CDR3 is 14 residues long.

This chain connects TRBV27 to TRBJ1-6, with TRBD1 identical over 8 bases. Germline assignment: CDR1 MNHEY and CDR2 SMNVEV (reference sequence). V lost 3 bases and J lost 10; bases outside the gene matches: 8. The CDR3 has 15 residues. The CDR3 spells CASSFQGAGVSPLHF. CDR3 nucleotide sequence: TGTGCCAGCAGTTTCCAGGGGGCGGGGGTATCACCCCTCCACTTT.

This clone appeared once. The chain has TRBV7-8 and TRBJ1-6; D is perhaps TRBD1 (5 bases). From germline, CDR1 is SGHVS and CDR2 FQNEAQ. The CDR3 totals 15 residues. V lost 1 base to trimming and J lost 6 bases, with 10 bases between them. CDR3 in amino acids: CASSLGQGVNSPLHF. The CDR3 bases are TGTGCCAGCAGCTTAGGGCAGGGTGTTAATTCACCCCTCCACTTT.

The V gene is TRBV5-1, the J gene TRBJ2-7; D is undetermined. The CDR3 has 13 amino acids. V lost 3 bases and J 8 bases, leaving 15 bases between the germline ends. CDR1 and CDR2 (germline): SGHRS, YFSETQ. The CDR3 reads CASSSYDGYKQYF. In nucleotides, the CDR3 is TGCGCCAGCAGCTCCTACGACGGGTACAAGCAGTACTTC.

J is TRBJ1-2 and V is TRBV3-1 (or the pseudogene TRBV3-2), with a tentative D call TRBD1 (6 bases). The V gene lost 1 base and the J gene lost 8 bases, with 17 bases spanning the gap. Germline-derived CDR1 and CDR2 are LGHDT and YNNKEL (reference sequence). This CDR3 spans 15 amino acids. The CDR3 here is CASSQVKGRGMGYTF. Written as DNA, the CDR3 is TGTGCCAGCAGCCAAGTCAAAGGCAGGGGCATGGGCTACACCTTC.

This clone was observed a single time. The chain links TRBV5-1 to TRBJ2-7, with D possibly TRBD1 on 6 matching bases. In germline, CDR1 is SGHRS, CDR2 YFSETQ. The V gene lost 5 bases and the J gene lost 2 bases, with 14 bases spanning the gap. This CDR3 has 14 residues. Here the CDR3 reads CASSLDRPTYEQYF. In DNA form, the CDR3 reads TGCGCCAGCAGTCTGGACAGACCCACCTACGAGCAGTACTTC.

This clone is a singleton in its sample. This sequence joins TRBV28 and TRBJ2-1, with D uncertain. The V and J ends lost 7 bases and 6 bases respectively, with 19 bases between them. Looked up from germline, CDR1 is MDHEN and CDR2 is SYDVKM. CDR3 length: 15 amino acids. The CDR3 is CASIPMSGAVNEQFF. CDR3 sequence (DNA): TGTGCCAGCATACCCATGTCGGGTGCGGTCAATGAGCAGTTCTTC.

The J gene is TRBJ2-1, the V gene TRBV19, with D perhaps TRBD2 (5 bases). Trimming removed 1 base at V and 9 bases at J, with 10 bases between. Germline loops: CDR1 LNHDA, CDR2 SQIVND (reference sequence). The CDR3 consists of 13 residues. The CDR3 region is CASSIGLAFEQFF. The CDR3 nucleotides read TGTGCCAGTAGTATAGGGCTAGCCTTTGAGCAGTTCTTC.

This chain uses TRBV7-9 with TRBJ2-7; 8 nucleotides align to TRBD1. Germline loops: CDR1 SEHNR, CDR2 FQNEAQ (reference sequence). J gave up 5 bases and V 1 base, and 4 bases lay outside the gene matches. The CDR3 contains 14 residues. This CDR3 is CASSLDRGSHEQYF. DNA of the CDR3: TGTGCCAGCAGCTTAGACAGGGGGTCGCACGAGCAGTACTTC. The complete variable domain, with remaining parts taken from reference TRBV7-9 and TRBJ2-7, reads DTGVSQNPRHKITKRGQNVTFRCDPISEHNRLYWYRQTLGQGPEFLTYFQNEAQLEKSRLLSDRFSAERPKGSFSTLEIQRTEQGDSAMYLCASSLDRGSHEQYFGPGTRLTVT.

The chain has TRBV29-1 and TRBJ2-2; 8 bases agree with TRBD1. V shed 4 bases and J 5 bases; nucleotides not matched to a gene: 6. In germline, CDR1 is SQVTM, CDR2 ANQGSEA. This CDR3 has 14 amino acids. CDR3: CSVGGTGGTGELFF. Here the CDR3 DNA reads TGCAGCGTTGGGGGGACAGGAGGTACCGGGGAGCTGTTTTTT.

The chain uses TRBV3-1 (or the pseudogene TRBV3-2) and TRBJ1-3; tentative D call: TRBD1 (5 bases). CDR1 LGHDT and CDR2 YNNKEL come from the germline V gene (reference sequence). V lost 1 base to trimming and J lost 2 bases, with 27 bases between them. This CDR3 is 21 amino acids long. In nucleotides, the CDR3 is TGTGCCAGCAGCCAAGGGAGGGGCCGACGAAGACCTATCCAAGCTGGAAACACCATATATTTT. It yields the protein CASSQGRGRRRPIQAGNTIYF.

The V call is TRBV7-2, the J call TRBJ1-1; D uncertain. The CDR3 consists of 13 residues. Trimming took off 2 bases at V and 5 bases at J, with 9 bases between the two ends. The germline V gene encodes CDR1 SGHTA and CDR2 FQGNSA. CDR3 sequence: CASSLNSGTEAFF. The CDR3 DNA sequence: TGTGCCAGCAGCTTAAACAGTGGGACTGAAGCTTTCTTT. The whole variable domain, filled in from reference TRBV7-2 and TRBJ1-1, reads GAGVSQSPSNKVTEKGKDVELRCDPISGHTALYWYRQSLGQGLEFLIYFQGNSAPDKSGLPSDRFSAERTGGSVSTLTIQRTQQEDSAVYLCASSLNSGTEAFFGQGTRLTVV.

The chain joins TRBV27 to TRBJ1-6, with D maybe TRBD1 (5 bases). This CDR3 has 14 amino acids. Germline CDR1 reads MNHEY; CDR2 reads SMNVEV (reference sequence). Trimming removed 6 bases at V and 7 bases at J, with 13 bases between. This CDR3 is CASRSRGSNSPLHF. Written as DNA, the CDR3 is TGTGCCAGCAGATCCCGGGGGTCGAATTCACCCCTCCACTTT.

This chain uses TRBV18 with TRBJ1-1, with D unclear. This CDR3 is 15 amino acids long. Germline-derived CDR1 and CDR2 are KGHSH and LQKENI. V dropped 3 bases and J dropped 3 bases, with 14 bases sitting between them. Written as DNA, the CDR3 is TGTGCCAGCTCACCTAATGGGAGAGAGGACACTGAAGCTTTCTTT. Protein: CASSPNGREDTEAFF.

The chain is built from TRBV7-8 and TRBJ1-6; unclear D gene. The CDR3 runs to 14 residues. V gave up 4 bases and J gave up 7 bases, with 11 bases separating them. Germline CDR1 and CDR2: SGHVS and FQNEAQ. The CDR3 spells CASSSSTLNSPLHF. The DNA of the CDR3 is TGTGCCAGCAGCTCGAGCACACTAAATTCACCCCTCCACTTT.

Here the CDR3 reads CASSQDIADTQYF. The CDR3 DNA follows: TGTGCCAGCAGCCAAGATATTGCAGATACGCAGTATTTT. The J gene is TRBJ2-3, the V gene TRBV3-1 (or the pseudogene TRBV3-2); D is uncertain. Looked up from germline, CDR1 is LGHDT and CDR2 is YNNKEL (reference sequence). This CDR3 is 13 amino acids long. Trimming stripped 0 bases from V and 4 bases from J, with 5 bases between.

The genes are TRBV7-2 and TRBJ2-5, with 11 bases fitting TRBD2. The CDR3 totals 18 residues. The germline CDR1 and CDR2 sequences are SGHTA and FQGNSA. The ends lost 0 bases at V and 0 bases at J; junction bases unmatched: 6. For the CDR3, the DNA is TGTGCCAGCAGCTTAGCGCGAACTAGCGGGGGCTACCAAGAGACCCAGTACTTC. Protein: CASSLARTSGGYQETQYF.

The gene calls are TRBV11-3 and TRBJ2-7, with D possibly being TRBD1 (5 bases). Germline lookup yields CDR1 SGHNT and CDR2 YENEEA. Deletions cut 4 bases from V and 5 bases from J, with 15 bases between. This CDR3 is 14 amino acids long. The CDR3 spells CASSSRTNTHEQYF. CDR3 nucleotide sequence: TGTGCCAGCAGCTCCCGGACAAATACGCACGAGCAGTACTTC. Full variable domain (outside the CDR3, taken from reference TRBV11-3 and TRBJ2-7): EAGVVQSPRYKIIEKKQPVAFWCNPISGHNTLYWYLQNLGQGPELLIRYENEEAVDDSQLPKDRFSAERLKGVDSTLKIQPAELGDSAVYLCASSSRTNTHEQYFGPGTRLTVT.

The chain combines TRBV28 with TRBJ1-2; the D is unclear. V was pared by 2 bases and J by 1 base, with 5 bases between. Germline CDR1 is MDHEN and CDR2 is SYDVKM. The CDR3 is 13 amino acids. The CDR3 DNA reads TGTGCCAGCAGTTTAAAGAGTAACTATGGCTACACCTTC. Translating it yields CASSLKSNYGYTF.

This chain links TRBV6-6 with TRBJ2-1; 7 nucleotides match TRBD2. The V and J ends lost 4 bases and 4 bases, in that order; junction bases with no gene match: 10. Germline loops: CDR1 MNHNY, CDR2 SVGAGI (reference sequence). This CDR3 contains 16 residues. CDR3 in DNA: TGTGCCAGCAGTTGGGGAGGGCAGGGCCCTTACAATGAGCAGTTCTTC. This encodes CASSWGGQGPYNEQFF.

This chain connects TRBV28 to TRBJ1-2; TRBD1 agrees at 7 bases. The CDR3 runs 12 residues. With 8 bases clipped from V and 7 bases from J, the junction kept 7 bases outside the gene matches. CDR1 is MDHEN, CDR2 SYDVKM, per germline. CDR3 DNA: TGTGCCAGCGTAGGACAGGACTTTGGCTACACCTTC. Its protein product is CASVGQDFGYTF.

V and J are TRBV12-5 and TRBJ1-5; D gene uncertain. The germline V gene encodes CDR1 LGHNT and CDR2 FRNRAP. This CDR3 is built from 11 residues. V dropped 3 bases and J dropped 5 bases, with 2 bases sitting between them. DNA of the CDR3: TGTGCTAGTGGTTTCGATCAGCCCCAGCATTTT. Residues: CASGFDQPQHF.

The CDR3 here is CASSGQGAGEKLFF. CDR3 nucleotide sequence: TGTGCCAGCAGTGGACAGGGGGCGGGGGAAAAACTGTTTTTT. V gene TRBV2 combines with J gene TRBJ1-4; TRBD1 agrees at 10 bases. CDR3 length: 14 amino acids. Trimming cost V 4 bases and J 8 bases; bases outside gene matches: 4. Germline lookup yields CDR1 SNHLY and CDR2 FYNNEI.